The T cell receptor beta chain described here comes from a study of T-cell memory formation after mild COVID-19. Points from the study as a whole: Some responding clones appeared in pre-infection memory, suggesting cross-reactive memory joined. Clones shrinking between day 15 and 85 showed a balanced CD4/CD8 split, and those that grew later tilted toward CD4+.

MiXCR, applied by TCRdb to the 5' RACE reads, yields one record per CDR3 protein. The sample has some 320,000 distinct CDR3 sequences; 15% are singletons. Turning to this clonotype: The target antigen is unknown.

This clonotype originated in a man between 18 and 35 years old who had mild COVID-19 (a few samples of this study predate the infection). Cell type and time point are not known. What was sequenced was PBMCs or a T cell subset sorted from them (not recorded which).

This CDR3 is CASSLATGAGELFF. Here the CDR3 DNA reads TGCGCCAGCAGCTTGGCGACGGGGGCTGGGGAGCTGTTTTTT. J is TRBJ2-2 and V is TRBV5-1, with D possibly called TRBD1 or TRBD2 (6 bases each). The CDR3 extends over 14 amino acids. The germline CDR1 and CDR2 sequences are SGHRS and YFSETQ. V shed 0 bases and J shed 8 bases, with 11 bases lying between them.